This T cell receptor (beta chain) was sequenced in a study of response to subunit inactivated influenza vaccine. General study results and limits: After each seasonal influenza vaccination, few new T cells are recruited, the authors suggested.

From the RT-PCR reads, TCRdb called clonotypes with MiXCR, one entry per CDR3 protein. The top ten hold 13% of the sample, which has hundreds of thousands of distinct CDR3 sequences, less than 10% seen once. This clonotype showed up just a few times. Its target is not known. CDR1 MDHEN and CDR2 SYDVKM come from the germline V gene. The CDR3 is made up of 14 amino acids. V was trimmed by 7 bases and J by 3 bases, leaving 16 bases between them. The source is a man in his fifties or sixties who received an inactivated influenza vaccine. The sequencing here drew on PBMCs from blood, taken less than 30 months after vaccination. This chain uses TRBV28 with TRBJ2-7, with a weak D call TRBD2 (6 bases). CDR3 DNA sequence: TGTGCCAGCAAAGGATGGGGGGAGAACTACGAGCAGTACTTC. Its translation: CASKGWGENYEQYF.